This T cell receptor beta chain was retrieved from a study of shared clonotypes between healthy human individuals. Only CD45RO-negative cells positively selected for CCR7 counted as naive CD8 cells, so terminally differentiated effector memory CD45RA+ cells were excluded. The CDR3 is 14 residues long. Trimming left V 1 base short and J 4 bases short, with 10 bases between. The germline V gene encodes CDR1 LGHNA and CDR2 YNFKEQ. Using approximately 190 ng DNA, 30,000 or so T cell genomes, the sorted-subset replicate PCRs were run. Clones were sequenced by immunoSEQ multiplex PCR, and TCRdb holds only the in-frame ones, with some missing. The sample lists about 2 million clones; over 85% were seen once.

The clonotype comes from a man aged 18 to 29 in good health. This chain uses TRBV4-2 with TRBJ1-2; D gene unclear. Sequencing used naive CD8+ T cells sorted from blood. The CDR3 region has the DNA TGTGCCAGCAGCCAAGGACTTGAGACCTATGGCTACACCTTC. Translated: CASSQGLETYGYTF.